Reported below is one T cell receptor beta chain. The record originates from a study of blood T cell repertoires in COVID-19. Study-wide background: The samples span acute and convalescent COVID-19 from the United States, Italy and Spain.

Looked up from germline, CDR1 is SGHAT and CDR2 is FQNNGV. The V end lost 3 bases, the J end lost 5 bases, and 5 bases lay between the germline ends. The CDR3 covers 12 residues. In the study's own analysis: Estimation of nucleated cell counts was performed using reference gene primer amplification. Data came from immunoSEQ multiplex PCR; TCRdb stores just in-frame clones and leaves some out. D and trimming come from the DNA, and the V and J calls and clone size come from that table. The repertoire consists of approximately 140,000 clones, with approximately 87% occurring once and the leading ten covering 3.5% to 5.5%.

This TCR was recovered from a woman aged 40 to 55 with acute or convalescent COVID-19. The gene calls are TRBV11-2 and TRBJ2-1; no firm D call. Sequencing input: peripheral blood. The CDR3 nucleotides read TGTGCCAGCAGCTTCTCTAACAATGAGCAGTTCTTC. Translating gives CASSFSNNEQFF.